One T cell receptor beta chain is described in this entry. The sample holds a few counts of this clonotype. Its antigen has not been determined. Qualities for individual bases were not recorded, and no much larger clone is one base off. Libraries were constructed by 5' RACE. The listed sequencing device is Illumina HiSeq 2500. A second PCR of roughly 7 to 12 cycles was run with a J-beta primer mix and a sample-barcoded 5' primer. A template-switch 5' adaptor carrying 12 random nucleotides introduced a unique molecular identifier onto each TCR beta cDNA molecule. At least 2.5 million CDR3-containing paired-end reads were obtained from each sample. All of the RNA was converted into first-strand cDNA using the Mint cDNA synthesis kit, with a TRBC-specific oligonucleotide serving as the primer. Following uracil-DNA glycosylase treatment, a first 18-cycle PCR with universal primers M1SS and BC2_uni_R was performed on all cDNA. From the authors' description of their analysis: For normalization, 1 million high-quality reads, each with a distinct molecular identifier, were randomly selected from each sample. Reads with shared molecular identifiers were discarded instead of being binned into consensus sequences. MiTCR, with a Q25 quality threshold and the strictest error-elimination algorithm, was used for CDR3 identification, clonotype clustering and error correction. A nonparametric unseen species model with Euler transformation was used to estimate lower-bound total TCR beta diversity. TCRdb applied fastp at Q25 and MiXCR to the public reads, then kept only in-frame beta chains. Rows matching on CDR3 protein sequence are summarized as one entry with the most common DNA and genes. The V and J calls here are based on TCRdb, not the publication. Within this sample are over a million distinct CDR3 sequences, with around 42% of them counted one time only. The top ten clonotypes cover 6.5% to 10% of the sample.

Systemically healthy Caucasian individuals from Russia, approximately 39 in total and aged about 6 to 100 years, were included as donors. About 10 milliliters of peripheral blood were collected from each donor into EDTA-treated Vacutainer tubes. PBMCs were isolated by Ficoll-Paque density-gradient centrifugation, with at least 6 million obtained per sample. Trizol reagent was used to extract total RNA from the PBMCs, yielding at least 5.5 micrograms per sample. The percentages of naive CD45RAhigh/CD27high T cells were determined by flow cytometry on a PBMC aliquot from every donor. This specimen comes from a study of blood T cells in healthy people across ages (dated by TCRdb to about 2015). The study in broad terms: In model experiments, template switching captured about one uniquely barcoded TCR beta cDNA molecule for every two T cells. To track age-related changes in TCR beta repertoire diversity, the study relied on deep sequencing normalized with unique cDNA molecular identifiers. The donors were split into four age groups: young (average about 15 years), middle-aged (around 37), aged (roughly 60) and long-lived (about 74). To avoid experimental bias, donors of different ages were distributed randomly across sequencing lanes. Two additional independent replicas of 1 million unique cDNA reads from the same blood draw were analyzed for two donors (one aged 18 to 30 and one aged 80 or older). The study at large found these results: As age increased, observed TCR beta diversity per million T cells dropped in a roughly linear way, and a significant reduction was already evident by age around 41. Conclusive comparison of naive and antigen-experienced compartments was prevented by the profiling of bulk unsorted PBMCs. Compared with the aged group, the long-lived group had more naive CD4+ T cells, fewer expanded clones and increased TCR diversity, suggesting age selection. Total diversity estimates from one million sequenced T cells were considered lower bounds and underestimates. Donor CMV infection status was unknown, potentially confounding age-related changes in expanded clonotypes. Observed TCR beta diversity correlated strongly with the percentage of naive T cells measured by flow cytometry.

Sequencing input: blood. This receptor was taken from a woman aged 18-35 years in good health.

In nucleotide form, the sequence is TGTGCCAGCAGCCAGAAGGGACTAGCTCCCGAGCAGTACTTC. Its translation is CASSQKGLAPEQYF. The chain uses TRBV3-1 and TRBJ2-7, with TRBD2 identical over 9 junction bases. V has 3 bases trimmed and J has 6 bases trimmed; junction bases matching no gene number 6. CDR1 and CDR2 are read off the germline V gene (reference sequence) as LGHDT and YNNKEL. The CDR3 covers 14 residues, taking in both the cysteine and the phenylalanine. The CDR3 DNA has 42 bases and is translated from base 1.